Sequencing of this T cell receptor beta chain was carried out in a study of blood T cells in healthy people across ages. The table lists this clonotype with a few counts. As yet, its antigen is unknown. Points from the study as a whole: As age increased, TCR beta diversity per million T cells fell in a roughly linear fashion. Researchers deemed the diversity estimates from one million T cells underestimates. Higher diversity, along with more naive CD4+ cells, distinguished long-lived donors from aged donors.

Combining a sample-barcoded 5' primer with a J-beta primer mix, a second PCR ran for roughly 7 to 11 cycles. TCRdb re-called the 5' RACE reads through MiXCR, storing one row per CDR3 protein. The sample yields under 1,000,000 distinct CDR3 sequences, around 45% seen once. Germline lookup yields CDR1 SGHNT and CDR2 YENEEA. Trimming took 6 bases from V and 4 from J; bases not matched to a gene: 3. The CDR3 covers 13 residues. The TCR was taken from a man of 80 years or more in good health. The sequencing input was blood. The V and J genes are TRBV11-3 and TRBJ2-1; 7 bases agree with TRBD1. CDR3 in DNA: TGTGCCAGCAGGCTGACAGGGTACAATGAGCAGTTCTTC. Its protein product is CASRLTGYNEQFF.